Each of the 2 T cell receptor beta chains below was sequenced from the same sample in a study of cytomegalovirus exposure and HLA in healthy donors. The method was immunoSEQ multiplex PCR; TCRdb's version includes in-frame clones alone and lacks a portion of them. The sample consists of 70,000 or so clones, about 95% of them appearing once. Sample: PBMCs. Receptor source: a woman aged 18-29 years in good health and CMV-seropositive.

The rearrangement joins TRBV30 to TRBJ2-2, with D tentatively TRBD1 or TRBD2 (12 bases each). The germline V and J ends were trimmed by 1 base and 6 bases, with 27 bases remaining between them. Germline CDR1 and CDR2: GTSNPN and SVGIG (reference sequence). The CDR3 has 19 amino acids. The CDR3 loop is CAWSGDRGQTSGSPGELFF. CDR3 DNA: TGTGCCTGGAGTGGGGACAGGGGGCAGACTAGCGGGAGTCCCGGGGAGCTGTTTTTT.

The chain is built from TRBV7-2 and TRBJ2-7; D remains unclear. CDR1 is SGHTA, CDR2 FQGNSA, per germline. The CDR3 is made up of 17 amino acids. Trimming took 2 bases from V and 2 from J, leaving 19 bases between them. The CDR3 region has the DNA TGTGCCAGCAGCTTAAGTATAAGGTCACAGAAGGCCTACGAGCAGTACTTC. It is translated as CASSLSIRSQKAYEQYF. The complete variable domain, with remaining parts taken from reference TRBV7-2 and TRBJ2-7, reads GAGVSQSPSNKVTEKGKDVELRCDPISGHTALYWYRQSLGQGLEFLIYFQGNSAPDKSGLPSDRFSAERTGGSVSTLTIQRTQQEDSAVYLCASSLSIRSQKAYEQYFGPGTRLTVT.